This T cell receptor (beta chain) was sequenced in a study of shared clonotypes between healthy human individuals. Whole-study context: The cohort comprised a couple of women and a few men. Their ages spanned 18 to 49 years.

TCRdb's table, derived via immunoSEQ multiplex PCR, lists solely in-frame clones and lacks some. This sample has over 2 million clones, with just under 95% found just once. The length of the CDR3 is 16 residues. J was trimmed by 2 bases and V by 2 bases; bases with no gene match: 4. The germline CDR1 and CDR2 sequences are SGHTA and FQGTGA. Recent acute infections and vaccinations were absent in the healthy HIV-negative adult donors. The study drew all its donors from Caucasian adults living in Nashville, Tennessee. Into CD45RA+ naive and CD45RA-negative memory subsets, the CD4+ cells were split. V and J are TRBV7-3 and TRBJ2-3, with 10 nucleotides matching TRBD2. The origin of this receptor is a man between 18 and 35 years old in good health. Some clones in this sample may be carry-over from other donors' samples. Source material: naive CD4+ T cells from PBMCs. Specified subset: CD45RA+ positively selected. CDR3 in DNA: TGTGCCAGCAGCTTACTAGCGGGAGTTTCCACAGATACGCAGTATTTT. Its translation: CASSLLAGVSTDTQYF.